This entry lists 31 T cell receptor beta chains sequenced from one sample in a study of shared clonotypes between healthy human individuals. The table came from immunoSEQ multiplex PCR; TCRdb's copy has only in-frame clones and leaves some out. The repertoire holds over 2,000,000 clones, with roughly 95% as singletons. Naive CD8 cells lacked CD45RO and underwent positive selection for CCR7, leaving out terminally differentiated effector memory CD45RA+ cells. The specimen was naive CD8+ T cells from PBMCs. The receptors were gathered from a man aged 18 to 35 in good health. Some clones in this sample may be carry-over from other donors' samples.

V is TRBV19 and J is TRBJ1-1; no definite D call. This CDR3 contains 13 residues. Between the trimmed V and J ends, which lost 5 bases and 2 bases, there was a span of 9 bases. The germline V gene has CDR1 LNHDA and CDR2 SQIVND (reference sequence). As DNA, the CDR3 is TGTGCCAGTAGTCTCACGTTTAACACTGAAGCTTTCTTT. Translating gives CASSLTFNTEAFF.

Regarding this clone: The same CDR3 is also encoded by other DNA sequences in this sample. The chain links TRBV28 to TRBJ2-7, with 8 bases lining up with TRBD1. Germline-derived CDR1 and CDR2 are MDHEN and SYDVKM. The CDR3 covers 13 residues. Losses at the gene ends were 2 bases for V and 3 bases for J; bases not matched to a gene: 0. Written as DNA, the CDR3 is TGTGCCAGCAGTTTAGACAGGGGCTACGAGCAGTACTTC. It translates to CASSLDRGYEQYF.

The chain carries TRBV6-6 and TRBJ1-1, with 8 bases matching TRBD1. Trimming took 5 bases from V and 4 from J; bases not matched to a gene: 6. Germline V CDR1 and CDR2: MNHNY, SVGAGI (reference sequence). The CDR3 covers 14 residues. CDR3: CASSDYTGGTEAFF. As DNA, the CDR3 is TGTGCCAGCAGTGACTACACAGGGGGCACTGAAGCTTTCTTT.

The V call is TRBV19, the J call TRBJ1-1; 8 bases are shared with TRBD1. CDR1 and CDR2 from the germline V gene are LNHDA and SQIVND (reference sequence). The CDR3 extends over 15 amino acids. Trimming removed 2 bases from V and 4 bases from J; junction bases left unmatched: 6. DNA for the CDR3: TGTGCCAGTAGTATAACAGGGGGGTCATCCACTGAAGCTTTCTTT. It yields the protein CASSITGGSSTEAFF. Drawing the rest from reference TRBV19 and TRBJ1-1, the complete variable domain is DGGITQSPKYLFRKEGQNVTLSCEQNLNHDAMYWYRQDPGQGLRLIYYSQIVNDFQKGDIAEGYSVSREKKESFPLTVTSAQKNPTAFYLCASSITGGSSTEAFFGQGTRLTVV.

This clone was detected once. CDR3: CAISAGTVNEKLFF. The CDR3, as DNA: TGTGCCATCAGTGCCGGGACAGTCAATGAAAAACTGTTTTTT. The gene calls are TRBV10-3 and TRBJ1-4; 7 nucleotides match TRBD1. J gave up 5 bases and V 4 bases, and 4 bases lay outside the gene matches. CDR3 length: 14 residues. The germline CDR1 and CDR2 sequences are ENHRY and SYGVKD.

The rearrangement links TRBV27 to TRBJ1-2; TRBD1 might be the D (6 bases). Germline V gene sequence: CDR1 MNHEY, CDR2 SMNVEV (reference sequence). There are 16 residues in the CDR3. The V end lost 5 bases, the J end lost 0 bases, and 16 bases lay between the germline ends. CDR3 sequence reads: CASSDTMGGANYGYTF. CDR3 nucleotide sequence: TGTGCCAGCAGTGACACTATGGGGGGCGCTAACTATGGCTACACCTTC.

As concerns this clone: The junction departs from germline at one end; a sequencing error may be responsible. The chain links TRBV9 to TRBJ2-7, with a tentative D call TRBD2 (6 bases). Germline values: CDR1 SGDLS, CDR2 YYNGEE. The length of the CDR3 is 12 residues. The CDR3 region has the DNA TGTGCCAGCAGCCCCTCCGGCGTAGCGGTGCACTTC. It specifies CASSPSGVAVHF.

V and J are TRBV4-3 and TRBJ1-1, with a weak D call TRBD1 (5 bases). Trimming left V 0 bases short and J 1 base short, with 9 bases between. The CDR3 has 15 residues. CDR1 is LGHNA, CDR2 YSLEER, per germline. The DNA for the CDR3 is TGCGCCAGCAGCCAAGAGGGGGTTTGGAACACTGAAGCTTTCTTT. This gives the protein CASSQEGVWNTEAFF.

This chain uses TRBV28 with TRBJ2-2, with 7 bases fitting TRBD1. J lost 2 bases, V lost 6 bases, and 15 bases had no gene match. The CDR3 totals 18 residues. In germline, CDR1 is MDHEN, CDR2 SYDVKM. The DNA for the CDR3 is TGTGCCAGCAGCCCTTTGCCCCGGGACAGCGATAACACCGGGGAGCTGTTTTTT. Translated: CASSPLPRDSDNTGELFF.

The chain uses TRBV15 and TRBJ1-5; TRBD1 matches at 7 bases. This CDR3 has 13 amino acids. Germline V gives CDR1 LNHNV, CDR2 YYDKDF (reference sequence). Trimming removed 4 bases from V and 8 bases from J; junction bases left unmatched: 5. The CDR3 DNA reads TGTGCCACCAGCAAGGACAGGAGTAAGCCCCAGCATTTT. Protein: CATSKDRSKPQHF. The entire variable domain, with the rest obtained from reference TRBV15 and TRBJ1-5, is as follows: DAMVIQNPRYQVTQFGKPVTLSCSQTLNHNVMYWYQQKSSQAPKLLFHYYDKDFNNEADTPDNFQSRRPNTSFCFLDIRSPGLGDTAMYLCATSKDRSKPQHFGDGTRLSIL.

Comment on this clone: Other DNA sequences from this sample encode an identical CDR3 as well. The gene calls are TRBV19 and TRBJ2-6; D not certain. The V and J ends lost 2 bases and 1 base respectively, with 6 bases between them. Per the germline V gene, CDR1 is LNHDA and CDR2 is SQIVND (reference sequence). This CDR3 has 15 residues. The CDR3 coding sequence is TGTGCCAGTAGTATATCAGGTTCTGGGGCCAACGTCCTGACTTTC. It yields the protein CASSISGSGANVLTF.

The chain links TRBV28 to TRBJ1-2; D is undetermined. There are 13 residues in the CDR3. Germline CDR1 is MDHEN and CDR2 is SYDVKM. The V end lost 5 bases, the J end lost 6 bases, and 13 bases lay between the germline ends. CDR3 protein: CASSPTRVDGYTF. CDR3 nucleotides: TGTGCCAGCAGTCCCACAAGGGTCGATGGCTACACCTTC.

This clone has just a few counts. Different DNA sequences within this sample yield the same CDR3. DNA for the CDR3: TGTGCCAGCAGCTTGGGAAGCAACACTGAAGCTTTCTTT. Translating it yields CASSLGSNTEAFF. The chain is built from TRBV5-6 and TRBJ1-1; D unresolved. The germline V gene encodes CDR1 SGHDT and CDR2 YYEEEE. Trimming shortened V by 0 bases and J by 2 bases, and 5 bases separated the two germline ends. This CDR3 has 13 residues.

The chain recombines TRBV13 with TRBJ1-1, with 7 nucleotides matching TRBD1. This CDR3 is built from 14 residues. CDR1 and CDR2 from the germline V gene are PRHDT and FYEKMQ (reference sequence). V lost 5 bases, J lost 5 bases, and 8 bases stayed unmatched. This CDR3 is CASSRSDRMTEAFF. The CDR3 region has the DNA TGTGCCAGCAGCCGATCGGACAGGATGACTGAAGCTTTCTTT.

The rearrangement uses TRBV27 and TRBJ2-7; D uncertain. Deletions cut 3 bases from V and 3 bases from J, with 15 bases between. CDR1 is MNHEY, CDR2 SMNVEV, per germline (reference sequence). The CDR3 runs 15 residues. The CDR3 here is CASSLGSKFYYEQYF. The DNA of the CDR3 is TGTGCCAGCAGTTTGGGGTCCAAATTCTACTACGAGCAGTACTTC.

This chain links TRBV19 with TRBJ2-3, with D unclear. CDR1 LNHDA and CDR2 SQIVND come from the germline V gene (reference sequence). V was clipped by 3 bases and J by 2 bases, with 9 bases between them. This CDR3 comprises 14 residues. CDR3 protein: CASSMRIPTDTQYF. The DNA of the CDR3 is TGTGCCAGTAGTATGCGGATCCCCACAGATACGCAGTATTTT.

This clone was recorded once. CDR3: CASSLEGGSYNEQFF. DNA for the CDR3: TGTGCCAGCAGTTTAGAGGGGGGGTCCTACAATGAGCAGTTCTTC. V usage is TRBV28 and J usage is TRBJ2-1; a possible D gene is TRBD2 (7 bases). V lost 2 bases, J lost 1 base, and 9 bases lay in between. The CDR3 totals 15 residues. CDR1 and CDR2 (germline): MDHEN, SYDVKM. The variable domain in full, with the rest retrieved from reference TRBV28 and TRBJ2-1, is DVKVTQSSRYLVKRTGEKVFLECVQDMDHENMFWYRQDPGLGLRLIYFSYDVKMKEKGDIPEGYSVSREKKERFSLILESASTNQTSMYLCASSLEGGSYNEQFFGPGTRLTVL.

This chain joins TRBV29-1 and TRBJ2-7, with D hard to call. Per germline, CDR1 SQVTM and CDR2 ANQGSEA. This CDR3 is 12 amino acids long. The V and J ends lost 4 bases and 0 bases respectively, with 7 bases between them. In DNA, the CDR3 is TGCAGCGTTGGCATGGCCTCCTACGAGCAGTACTTC. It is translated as CSVGMASYEQYF.

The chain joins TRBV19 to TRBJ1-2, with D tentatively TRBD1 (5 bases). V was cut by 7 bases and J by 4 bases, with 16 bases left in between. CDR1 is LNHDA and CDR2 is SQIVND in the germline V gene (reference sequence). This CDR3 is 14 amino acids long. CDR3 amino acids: CASTNAGGSYGYTF. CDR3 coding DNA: TGTGCCAGTACCAACGCGGGGGGGTCCTATGGCTACACCTTC.

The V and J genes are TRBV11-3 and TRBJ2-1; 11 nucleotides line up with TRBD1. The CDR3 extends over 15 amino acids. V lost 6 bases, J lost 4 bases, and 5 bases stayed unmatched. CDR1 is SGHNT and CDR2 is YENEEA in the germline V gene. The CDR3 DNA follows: TGTGCCAGCAGTTCTCGGGACAGGGGGTACAATGAGCAGTTCTTC. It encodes CASSSRDRGYNEQFF.

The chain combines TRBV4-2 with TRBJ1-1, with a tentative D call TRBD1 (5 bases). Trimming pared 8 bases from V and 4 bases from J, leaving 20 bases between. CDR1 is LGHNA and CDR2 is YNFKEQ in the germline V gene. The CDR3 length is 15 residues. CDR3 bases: TGTGCCAGCCGAGAGAATGAGGGGAGAGGCACTGAAGCTTTCTTT. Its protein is CASRENEGRGTEAFF.

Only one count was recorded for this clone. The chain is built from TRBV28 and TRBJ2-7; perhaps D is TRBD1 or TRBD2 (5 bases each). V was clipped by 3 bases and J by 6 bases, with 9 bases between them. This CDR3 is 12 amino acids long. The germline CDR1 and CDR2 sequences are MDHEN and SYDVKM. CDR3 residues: CASSFEGSEQYF. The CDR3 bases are TGTGCCAGCAGTTTCGAGGGGTCCGAGCAGTACTTC.

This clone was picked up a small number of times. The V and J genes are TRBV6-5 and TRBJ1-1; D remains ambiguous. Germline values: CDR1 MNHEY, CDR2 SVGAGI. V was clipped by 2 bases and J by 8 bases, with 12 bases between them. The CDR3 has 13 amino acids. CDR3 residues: CASSYVEGLEAFF. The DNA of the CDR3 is TGTGCCAGCAGTTACGTTGAAGGACTAGAAGCTTTCTTT.

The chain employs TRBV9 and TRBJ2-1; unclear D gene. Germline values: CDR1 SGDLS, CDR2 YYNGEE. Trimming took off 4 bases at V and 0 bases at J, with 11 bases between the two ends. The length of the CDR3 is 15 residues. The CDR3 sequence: CASSLTHVSYNEQFF. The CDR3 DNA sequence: TGTGCCAGCAGCCTTACTCATGTCTCCTACAATGAGCAGTTCTTC.

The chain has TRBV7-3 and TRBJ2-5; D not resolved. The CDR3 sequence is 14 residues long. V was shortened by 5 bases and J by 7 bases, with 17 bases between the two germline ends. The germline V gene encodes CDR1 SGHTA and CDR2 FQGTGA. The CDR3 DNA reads TGTGCCAGCAGCCGAGGCACAGCGCCAGGGACCCAGTACTTC. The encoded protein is CASSRGTAPGTQYF.

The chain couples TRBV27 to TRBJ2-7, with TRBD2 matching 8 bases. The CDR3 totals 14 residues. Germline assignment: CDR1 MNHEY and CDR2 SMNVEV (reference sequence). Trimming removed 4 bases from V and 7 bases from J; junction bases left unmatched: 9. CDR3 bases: TGTGCCAGCAGTTCGGAAGGTCGGGGGGGAGAGCAGTACTTC. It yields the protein CASSSEGRGGEQYF.

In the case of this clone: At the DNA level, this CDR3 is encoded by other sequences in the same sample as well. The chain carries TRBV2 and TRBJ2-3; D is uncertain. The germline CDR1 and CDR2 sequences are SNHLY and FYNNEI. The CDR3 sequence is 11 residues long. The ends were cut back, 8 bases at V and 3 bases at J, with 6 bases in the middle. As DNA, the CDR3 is TGTGCCAGCTCACCGACAGATACGCAGTATTTT. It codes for CASSPTDTQYF.

CDR3 DNA sequence: TGTGCCAGCAGCCCCCAAGGGGGCACCGAGAGCCGGGGCAATGAGCAGTTCTTC. Its protein is CASSPQGGTESRGNEQFF. The chain recombines TRBV7-9 with TRBJ2-1; 7 bases align to TRBD1. The germline V gene has CDR1 SEHNR and CDR2 FQNEAQ (reference sequence). The CDR3 length is 18 residues. Trimming removed 5 bases from V and 6 bases from J; junction bases left unmatched: 19.

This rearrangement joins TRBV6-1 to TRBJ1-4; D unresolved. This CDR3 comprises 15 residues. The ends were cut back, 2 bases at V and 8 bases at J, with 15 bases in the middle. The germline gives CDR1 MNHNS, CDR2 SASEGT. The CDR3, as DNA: TGTGCCAGCAGTGAAATTTGGGCCACCAGAGAAAAACTGTTTTTT. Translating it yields CASSEIWATREKLFF.

CDR3 amino acids: CASSLDSGGRTGELFF. The CDR3 nucleotides are TGTGCCAGCAGCTTAGATTCGGGGGGCCGGACCGGGGAGCTGTTTTTT. The V and J genes are TRBV11-3 and TRBJ2-2, with D possibly matching TRBD2 (7 bases). Trimming stripped 0 bases from V and 5 bases from J, with 13 bases between. Germline lookup yields CDR1 SGHNT and CDR2 YENEEA. The CDR3 totals 16 residues.

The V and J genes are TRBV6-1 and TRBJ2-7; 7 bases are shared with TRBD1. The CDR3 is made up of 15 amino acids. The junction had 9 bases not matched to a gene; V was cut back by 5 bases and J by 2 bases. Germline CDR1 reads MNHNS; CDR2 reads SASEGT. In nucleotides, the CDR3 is TGTGCCAGCAGTTCTTTAGGGGGCACGGCCTACGAGCAGTACTTC. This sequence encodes CASSSLGGTAYEQYF.